Shown below are 2 T cell receptor beta chains from a single sample sequenced in a study of molecular identifiers for immune sequencing clone quantification. TCRdb used MiXCR to reprocess the PCR reads, holding one entry per CDR3 protein. The table has some 580,000 distinct CDR3 sequences, about 25% seen once. The sample consisted of naive CD8+ T cells from blood, with Jurkat cell RNA spiked in. Subset described: FACS-sorted CD8+CD4-CCR7+CD45RA+ naive T cells. Receptors originate from a human donor in good health. Some libraries in this study had Jurkat cell RNA spiked in.

The sample holds many counts of this clonotype. The J gene is TRBJ2-1, the V gene TRBV30; D is perhaps TRBD1 (6 bases). The germline V gene encodes CDR1 GTSNPN and CDR2 SVGIG (reference sequence). The CDR3 loop spans 16 amino acids. V lost 2 bases and J lost 6, with 20 bases in between. CDR3 sequence (DNA): TGTGCCTGGAGTCTACAGGACGATTTAGGGGGCAATGAGCAGTTCTTC. Its translation is CAWSLQDDLGGNEQFF.

As regards this clonotype: A clone one base away is much larger, so this may be a read error. The chain is built from TRBV4-3 and TRBJ1-4; TRBD1 agrees at 7 bases. The CDR3 is made up of 15 amino acids. CDR1 is LGHNA, CDR2 YSLEER, per germline. This chain's CDR3 is CASSQDRDSHEKLVF. As DNA, the CDR3 is TGCGCCAGCAGCCAAGACCGGGACAGTCATGAAAAACTGGTTTTT.